These 13 T cell receptor beta chains were sequenced from one sample in a study of cytomegalovirus exposure and HLA in healthy donors. PCR used 60 Vbeta primers and 13 Jbeta primers. TCRdb's table, derived via immunoSEQ multiplex PCR, lists solely in-frame clones and lacks some. Of approximately 61,000 clones in the sample, about 80% are singletons; the top ten hold 7% to 8%. The sequencing input was PBMCs. These receptors were taken from a man between 18 and 29 years old in good health and CMV-seropositive.

The sample holds a few counts of this clone. CDR3 sequence (DNA): TGTGCCAGCAGGCACCGGGACATCAGCAATCAGCCCCAGCATTTT. This sequence encodes CASRHRDISNQPQHF. The rearrangement joins TRBV28 to TRBJ1-5; a weak D match, TRBD1 (6 bases). Deletions cut 6 bases from V and 1 base from J, with 13 bases between. Germline V gene data show CDR1 as MDHEN and CDR2 as SYDVKM. The CDR3 is made up of 15 amino acids.

The rearrangement links TRBV10-1 to TRBJ2-1; 11 bases line up with TRBD2. Trimming at V came to 2 bases and at J to 6 bases, leaving 6 bases not matched to a gene. The germline gives CDR1 WNHNN, CDR2 SYGVQD (reference sequence). This CDR3 is built from 16 residues. The CDR3 sequence: CASSELVTSGTNEQFF. The CDR3 DNA follows: TGCGCCAGCAGTGAGCTCGTGACTAGCGGGACCAATGAGCAGTTCTTC.

The chain employs TRBV5-1 and TRBJ2-7; 9 bases line up with TRBD1. V trimming: 5 bases; J trimming: 5 bases; junction bases outside the gene matches: 5. CDR3 length: 13 amino acids. Germline CDR1 is SGHRS and CDR2 is YFSETQ. The CDR3 DNA reads TGCGCCAGCAGGGACAGGGGTGACCACGAGCAGTACTTC. Residues: CASRDRGDHEQYF. The variable domain in full, with the rest retrieved from reference TRBV5-1 and TRBJ2-7, is KAGVTQTPRYLIKTRGQQVTLSCSPISGHRSVSWYQQTPGQGLQFLFEYFSETQRNKGNFPGRFSGRQFSNSRSEMNVSTLELGDSALYLCASRDRGDHEQYFGPGTRLTVT.

V and J are TRBV6-5 and TRBJ1-5; D remains unclear. This CDR3 contains 16 residues. The germline V gene has CDR1 MNHEY and CDR2 SVGAGI. With 2 bases removed from V and 3 bases from J, the gap between germline ends came to 14 bases. The CDR3 nucleotides read TGTGCCAGCAGTTACCCGAACTTCCGTTCCAATCAGCCCCAGCATTTT. It encodes CASSYPNFRSNQPQHF.

The rearrangement links TRBV5-1 to TRBJ1-5; 9 bases agree with TRBD1. The CDR3 runs 13 residues. V shed 4 bases and J 7 bases; nucleotides not matched to a gene: 3. Germline CDR1 reads SGHRS; CDR2 reads YFSETQ. The CDR3, as DNA: TGCGCCAGCAGCCGGGACAGGGACCAGCCCCAGCATTTT. It specifies CASSRDRDQPQHF.

The chain is built from TRBV29-1 and TRBJ2-1; D remains unclear. Germline CDR1 reads SQVTM; CDR2 reads ANQGSEA. The CDR3 is made up of 11 amino acids. Trimming stripped 7 bases from V and 6 bases from J, with 10 bases between. CDR3 nucleotides: TGCAGCGGCGGAGCCTTCAATGAGCAGTTCTTC. Translation gives CSGGAFNEQFF.

This chain joins TRBV19 and TRBJ2-1; 15 bases align to TRBD2. V was clipped by 4 bases and J by 9 bases; unmatched bases: 4. CDR3 length: 15 amino acids. The germline V gene encodes CDR1 LNHDA and CDR2 SQIVND (reference sequence). DNA for the CDR3: TGTGCCAGTAGTAGGACTAGCGGGGGGGCTAGTGAGCAGTTCTTC. This gives the protein CASSRTSGGASEQFF. The whole variable domain, filled in from reference TRBV19 and TRBJ2-1, reads DGGITQSPKYLFRKEGQNVTLSCEQNLNHDAMYWYRQDPGQGLRLIYYSQIVNDFQKGDIAEGYSVSREKKESFPLTVTSAQKNPTAFYLCASSRTSGGASEQFFGPGTRLTVL.

The V call is TRBV7-8, the J call TRBJ1-1; maybe TRBD1 (6 bases). Trimming removed 7 bases at V and 1 base at J, with 16 bases between. The germline V gene encodes CDR1 SGHVS and CDR2 FQNEAQ. This CDR3 contains 15 residues. Written as DNA, the CDR3 is TGTGCCAGCACCCCTGACAGGCGACAGAACACTGAAGCTTTCTTT. It encodes CASTPDRRQNTEAFF.

This clone was found once. The J gene is TRBJ1-6, the V gene TRBV13, with 10 bases that match TRBD1. The CDR3 contains 14 residues. Germline assignment: CDR1 PRHDT and CDR2 FYEKMQ (reference sequence). V dropped 6 bases and J dropped 6; count of bases not matched to a gene: 2. The CDR3 sequence is CASRRTGGNSPLHF. The DNA for the CDR3 is TGTGCCAGCAGACGGACAGGGGGTAATTCACCCCTCCACTTT.

The chain employs TRBV5-1 and TRBJ1-1; D gene ambiguous. V lost 2 bases to trimming and J lost 3 bases, with 11 bases between them. The germline V gene encodes CDR1 SGHRS and CDR2 YFSETQ. The CDR3 is 14 residues long. The CDR3 coding sequence is TGCGCCAGCAGCTTATACGAGGATTACACTGAAGCTTTCTTT. Its protein product is CASSLYEDYTEAFF.

The rearrangement uses TRBV9 and TRBJ2-1, with 10 bases identical to TRBD2. CDR1 and CDR2 from the germline V gene are SGDLS and YYNGEE. With V trimmed by 4 bases and J by 7 bases, 11 bases remained unmatched. The CDR3 loop spans 16 amino acids. DNA for the CDR3: TGTGCCAGCAGCCCGCTAGCGGGGGCCCTCGGGAATGAGCAGTTCTTC. Encoded protein: CASSPLAGALGNEQFF.

J is TRBJ2-5 and V is TRBV4-1; TRBD2 agrees at 8 bases. The DNA end is a closer match to TRBJ2-7, so the J assignment may be wrong. The germline V gene has CDR1 MGHRA and CDR2 YSYEKL. CDR3 size: 18 residues. The chain's CDR3 is CASSQDWGGTRSSYEQYF. Written as DNA, the CDR3 is TGCGCCAGCAGCCAAGATTGGGGGGGGACTAGGAGCTCCTACGAGCAGTACTTC.

This chain links TRBV12-5 with TRBJ2-7; 7 bases match TRBD1. CDR3 size: 13 residues. Trimming cost V 7 bases and J 2 bases; bases outside gene matches: 5. Germline V CDR1 and CDR2: LGHNT, FRNRAP. The CDR3 DNA reads TGTGCTAGTGCCCCGACAGGGACCTACGAGCAGTACTTC. As protein: CASAPTGTYEQYF.